The entry below gives a single T cell receptor beta chain sequence along with its context. This record belongs to a study of blood T cells in healthy people across ages. For the second PCR, which ran for 7 to 11 cycles, a sample-barcoded 5' primer and a J-beta primer mix were used. Each cDNA was tagged by a template-switch adaptor containing 12 random nucleotides. TCRdb reanalysed the 5' RACE reads using MiXCR and keeps one entry per CDR3 protein. This table has just over 800,000 distinct CDR3 sequences, 55% to 65% appearing once. Every donor gave 9.5 to 10 milliliters of peripheral blood. CDR1 is DFQATT and CDR2 is SNEGSKA in the germline V gene (reference sequence). The CDR3 contains 15 residues.

The origin of this receptor is a man aged 30 to 39 in good health. The sequenced sample consisted of blood. The chain has TRBV20-1 and TRBJ2-5, with 8 bases matching TRBD1. The DNA end is a closer match to TRBJ2-7, so the J assignment may be wrong. The CDR3 DNA follows: TGCAGTGCATACTCGCCCGAACAGGGGGACTACGAGCAGTACTTC. Protein product: CSAYSPEQGDYEQYF.